Following are 21 T cell receptor beta chains from one sample sequenced in a study of human T cells and chemical hapten exposure. Indicated time point: pre-sensitization, week 0. Treatment here: therapeutic diphenylcyclopropenone sensitization with weekly scalp DPC. Using its own MiXCR run on the RACE reads, TCRdb lists one record per CDR3 protein. In the table there are almost 40,000 distinct CDR3 sequences, approximately 7.6% of which are singletons. Sequenced here: whole blood, sampled in connection with sensitization to the hapten diphenylcyclopropenone (DPC). These TCRs come from a woman in her forties or fifties with alopecia areata. Some clones in this sample may be carry-over from other donors' samples.

Many counts were recorded for this clonotype. The chain carries TRBV5-5 and TRBJ2-5, with unresolved D. Germline V gene lookup returns CDR1 SGHKS and CDR2 YYEKEE (reference sequence). CDR3 size: 12 residues. Trimming removed 2 bases from V and 2 bases from J, with 4 bases in between. CDR3 DNA: TGTGCCAGCAGCTTCATTCAAGAGACCCAGTACTTC. Translated: CASSFIQETQYF.

This clonotype has just a few counts. The chain joins TRBV19 to TRBJ1-2; 8 bases agree with TRBD1. With V trimmed by 5 bases and J by 5 bases, 10 bases remained unmatched. Germline V lookup: CDR1 LNHDA, CDR2 SQIVND (reference sequence). The CDR3 consists of 15 residues. CDR3 loop: CASSVDPQGGYGYTF. In nucleotides, the CDR3 is TGTGCCAGTAGTGTGGACCCACAGGGGGGTTATGGCTACACCTTC.

This clonotype appeared many times. The chain couples TRBV27 to TRBJ1-2; D is unclear. V lost 2 bases to trimming and J lost 2 bases, with 6 bases between them. This CDR3 contains 13 residues. From germline, CDR1 is MNHEY and CDR2 SMNVEV (reference sequence). The CDR3 DNA follows: TGTGCCAGCAGTTTAAACGGAAACTATGGCTACACCTTC. Translation gives CASSLNGNYGYTF.

This clonotype was counted many times. The V gene is TRBV28, the J gene TRBJ1-2; tentative D call: TRBD1 (6 bases). CDR1 and CDR2 (germline): MDHEN, SYDVKM. The CDR3 sequence is 13 residues long. V was clipped by 4 bases and J by 8 bases, with 14 bases between them. The CDR3 region is CASSYGGRVGYTF. The CDR3 coding sequence is TGTGCCAGCAGTTACGGGGGGCGCGTAGGCTACACCTTC.

There are many counts of this clonotype. The chain has TRBV25-1 and TRBJ1-1, with D maybe TRBD1 (5 bases). The CDR3 spans 14 residues. V lost 8 bases, J lost 0 bases, and 13 bases lay in between. Germline loops: CDR1 MGHDK, CDR2 SYGVNS. The CDR3 DNA sequence: TGTGCCAGCGCTGGGGGGAGAATGAACACTGAAGCTTTCTTT. It is translated as CASAGGRMNTEAFF.

There are many counts of this clonotype. This CDR3 reads CASGTVQGRGNEQFF. The CDR3 region has the DNA TGTGCTAGTGGTACAGTCCAGGGCAGGGGCAATGAGCAGTTCTTC. V is TRBV12-5 and J is TRBJ2-1, with D tentatively TRBD1 (6 bases). Germline CDR1 reads LGHNT; CDR2 reads FRNRAP. V was clipped by 5 bases and J by 6 bases, with 17 bases between them. This CDR3 spans 15 amino acids.

The V gene is TRBV28, the J gene TRBJ1-1; TRBD1 aligns across 8 bases. Germline V CDR1 and CDR2: MDHEN, SYDVKM. Trimming at V came to 5 bases and at J to 5 bases, leaving 10 bases not matched to a gene. The length of the CDR3 is 15 residues. The DNA for the CDR3 is TGTGCCAGCAGTCCAAACTGGACAGGGTGGACTGAAGCTTTCTTT. The encoded protein is CASSPNWTGWTEAFF.

This clonotype was seen repeatedly, ten times or more. The chain employs TRBV29-1 and TRBJ2-1; the D gene is possibly TRBD2 (6 bases). The germline V gene encodes CDR1 SQVTM and CDR2 ANQGSEA. The length of the CDR3 is 15 residues. V gave up 4 bases and J gave up 1 base, with 14 bases separating them. CDR3 in DNA: TGCAGCGTTGGGAGGGTTGGGGGGTCCTACAATGAGCAGTTCTTC. It codes for CSVGRVGGSYNEQFF.

This clonotype was recorded at least ten times. The V gene is TRBV19, the J gene TRBJ2-3, with 9 positions matching TRBD1. The CDR3 runs to 15 residues. CDR1 LNHDA and CDR2 SQIVND come from the germline V gene (reference sequence). The J segment lost 2 bases and the V segment lost 3 bases, leaving 3 bases of the junction unmatched. CDR3 amino acids: CASSIDRGYTDTQYF. CDR3 coding DNA: TGTGCCAGTAGTATTGACAGGGGGTACACAGATACGCAGTATTTT.

This clonotype was seen at least ten times. The chain is built from TRBV10-3 and TRBJ1-6; 7 positions agree with TRBD1. This CDR3 has 15 residues. The V segment lost 3 bases and the J segment 10 bases; nucleotides outside the gene matches: 9. From germline, CDR1 is ENHRY and CDR2 SYGVKD. The CDR3 loop is CAISDPTGNRSPLHF. CDR3 DNA: TGTGCCATCAGTGACCCGACAGGGAATAGATCACCCCTCCACTTT.

This chain uses TRBV3-1 with TRBJ2-1; TRBD1 agrees at 7 bases. Germline V lookup: CDR1 LGHDT, CDR2 YNNKEL (reference sequence). The CDR3 runs to 14 residues. V lost 4 bases to trimming and J lost 3 bases; unmatched junction nucleotides: 3. CDR3 DNA: TGTGCCAGCAGCCCGGACAGGATCTACAATGAGCAGTTCTTC. Amino acids: CASSPDRIYNEQFF.

At least ten counts were recorded for this clonotype. The V call is TRBV7-3, the J call TRBJ1-1, with 7 bases identical to TRBD1. CDR1 is SGHTA, CDR2 FQGTGA, per germline. This CDR3 region has 16 residues. Losses at the gene ends were 1 base for V and 1 base for J; bases not matched to a gene: 6. CDR3 sequence (DNA): TGTGCCAGCAGCTTAAAGGGGGCTATGGCGAACACTGAAGCTTTCTTT. Its protein is CASSLKGAMANTEAFF.

This sequence joins TRBV18 and TRBJ2-7, with 7 bases lining up with TRBD1. The V gene end was trimmed by 3 bases and the J gene end by 4 bases; junction bases not matched to a gene: 9. Germline-derived CDR1 and CDR2 are KGHSH and LQKENI. The CDR3 has 15 residues. Here the CDR3 reads CASSPLTGTWYEQYF. CDR3 DNA: TGTGCCAGCTCACCTCTGACAGGGACGTGGTACGAGCAGTACTTC. The complete variable domain, with remaining parts taken from reference TRBV18 and TRBJ2-7, reads NAGVMQNPRHLVRRRGQEARLRCSPMKGHSHVYWYRQLPEEGLKFMVYLQKENIIDESGMPKERFSAEFPKEGPSILRIQQVVRGDSAAYFCASSPLTGTWYEQYFGPGTRLTVT.

This clonotype was detected many times. The rearrangement joins TRBV6-1 to TRBJ1-5, with D unclear. The CDR3 has 13 residues. Trimming cost V 3 bases and J 3 bases, with 6 bases left between them. The germline V gene has CDR1 MNHNS and CDR2 SASEGT. The DNA of the CDR3 is TGTGCCAGCAGTGAGGGTCTCAATCAGCCCCAGCATTTT. Translated, it gives CASSEGLNQPQHF.

This chain joins TRBV7-2 and TRBJ2-7; D call uncertain. The CDR3 spans 15 residues. Germline-derived CDR1 and CDR2 are SGHTA and FQGNSA. Trimming took off 3 bases at V and 1 base at J, with 13 bases between the two ends. CDR3 sequence reads: CASSFIVTLSYEQYF. The DNA for the CDR3 is TGTGCCAGCAGCTTTATAGTGACACTTTCCTACGAGCAGTACTTC.

In its sample, this clonotype was seen a few times. V is TRBV6-2 or TRBV6-3 and J is TRBJ2-7, with D perhaps matching TRBD1 or TRBD2 (6 bases each). The V end lost 7 bases, the J end lost 2 bases, and 12 bases lay between the germline ends. This CDR3 has 13 residues. CDR1 and CDR2 from the germline V gene are MNHEY and SVGEGT. The CDR3 DNA follows: TGTGCCAGCACCTGGAGGGGGGCCTACGAGCAGTACTTC. Its protein is CASTWRGAYEQYF.

This clonotype showed up many times. V gene TRBV12-3 or TRBV12-4 combines with J gene TRBJ2-1; 10 bases fit TRBD2. This CDR3 comprises 15 residues. Trimming removed 5 bases from V and 2 bases from J; junction bases left unmatched: 3. DNA of the CDR3: TGTGCCAGCAGTCCACTAGCGGGAACCTACAATGAGCAGTTCTTC. Translated: CASSPLAGTYNEQFF.

The chain links TRBV11-2 to TRBJ1-5, with D unresolved. Looked up from germline, CDR1 is SGHAT and CDR2 is FQNNGV. The CDR3 extends over 14 amino acids. V was trimmed by 0 bases and J by 0 bases, leaving 3 bases between them. The CDR3 DNA reads TGTGCCAGCAGCTTAGAGGGTAGCAATCAGCCCCAGCATTTT. Its translation is CASSLEGSNQPQHF.

The chain is built from TRBV23-1 and TRBJ1-1, with D perhaps TRBD1 (5 bases). TRBV23-1 is classed as an ORF, of uncertain function. The length of the CDR3 is 12 residues. V dropped 6 bases and J dropped 0 bases, with 5 bases sitting between them. In nucleotides, the CDR3 is TGCGCCAGCAGGGGGCTGAACACTGAAGCTTTCTTT. Translation gives CASRGLNTEAFF.

This clonotype was seen repeatedly, ten times or more. This CDR3 reads CASSLGASSGANVLTF. The CDR3, as DNA: TGTGCCAGCAGCCTGGGGGCCAGCTCTGGGGCCAACGTCCTGACTTTC. V and J are TRBV7-3 and TRBJ2-6; a possible D gene is TRBD1 (6 bases). Trimming left V 5 bases short and J 0 bases short, with 11 bases between. The V gene's germline CDR1 is SGHTA and CDR2 FQGTGA. CDR3 length: 16 amino acids.

This clonotype has a count of ten or more. J is TRBJ2-1 and V is TRBV4-3; 7 bases are a match to TRBD2. CDR3 length: 15 amino acids. CDR1 is LGHNA, CDR2 YSLEER, per germline. V lost 1 base, J lost 4 bases, and 4 bases stayed unmatched. CDR3 in amino acids: CASSQGASGYNEQFF. CDR3 bases: TGCGCCAGCAGCCAAGGGGCTAGCGGATACAATGAGCAGTTCTTC.